Reported below is one TCR beta chain. Its antigen is not known. Assay used: immunoSEQ multiplex PCR; TCRdb lists only in-frame clones, some missing. The table records about 3,000 clones, approximately 62% of them present only once. These data belong to a study of PD-1 blockade in classical Hodgkin lymphoma. Germline V gives CDR1 SGDLS, CDR2 YYNGEE. The CDR3 runs 16 residues. V shed 3 bases, J shed 6 bases, and the junction held 12 bases outside the gene matches. The study's findings and limits: The CD4+ diversity rise by C4D1 was clearest in complete responders. Patients who began taking nivolumab under 1 year after ASCT were left out.

Each patient relapsed following autologous stem cell transplantation, and prior brentuximab vedotin exposure differed. CD8+ T cell isolation from thawed PBMCs was performed by magnetic negative selection. Complete response, partial response or progressive disease were the best responses. This rearrangement joins TRBV9 to TRBJ2-1; 7 nucleotides align to TRBD1. Sequenced material: CD8+ T cells from blood, taken at baseline. The sequence came from a human donor with classical Hodgkin lymphoma. In nucleotides, the CDR3 is TGTGCCAGCAGCGCCGACCCAGGGGGACGGACCAATGAGCAGTTCTTC. It is translated as CASSADPGGRTNEQFF.